The clone carrying this T cell receptor (beta chain) was observed a handful of times. The data were obtained in a study of blood T cells in healthy people across ages. Trimming removed 3 bases at V and 3 bases at J, with 7 bases between. Germline V gene sequence: CDR1 KGHDR, CDR2 SFDVKD. The CDR3 runs 13 residues. Using a J-beta primer mix together with a sample-barcoded 5' primer, a second PCR was run for roughly 7 to 11 cycles. Using its own MiXCR run on the 5' RACE reads, TCRdb lists one record per CDR3 protein. The sample shows approximately 800,000 distinct CDR3 sequences, roughly 25% of them seen only once. Separately, the same data were catalogued under a study of T cells of mothers and their children.

The sequence came from a boy between 10 and 17 years old in good health. Material for sequencing was blood. This chain uses TRBV24-1 with TRBJ1-2; no clear D gene. The DNA of the CDR3 is TGTGCCACCAGTGATGGGAGCTACTATGGCTACACCTTC. This sequence encodes CATSDGSYYGYTF.